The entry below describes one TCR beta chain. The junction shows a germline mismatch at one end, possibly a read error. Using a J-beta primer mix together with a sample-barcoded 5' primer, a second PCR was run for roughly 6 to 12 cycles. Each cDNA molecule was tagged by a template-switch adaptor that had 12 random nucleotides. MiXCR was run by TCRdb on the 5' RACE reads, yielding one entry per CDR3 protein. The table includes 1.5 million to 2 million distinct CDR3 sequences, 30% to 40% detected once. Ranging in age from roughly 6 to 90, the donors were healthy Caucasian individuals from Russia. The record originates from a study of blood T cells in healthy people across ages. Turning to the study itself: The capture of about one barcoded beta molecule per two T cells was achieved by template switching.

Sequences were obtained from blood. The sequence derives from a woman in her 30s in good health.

The CDR3 loop is CASGQPVQGNYGYTF. CDR3 nucleotide sequence: TGCGCCAGCGGCCAACCCGTACAGGGGAACTATGGCTACACCTTC. V usage is TRBV4-1 and J usage is TRBJ1-2; 7 positions agree with TRBD1. This CDR3 comprises 15 residues. CDR1 MGHRA and CDR2 YSYEKL come from the germline V gene.